This T cell receptor beta chain was captured in a study of blood T cell repertoires in COVID-19. Study information: Samples of COVID-19 (acute and convalescent) were obtained from the United States, Italy and Spain. T cells, B-cell-depleted T cells, or PBMCs provided the cDNA or gDNA that served as material.

This CDR3 is 16 amino acids long. Germline CDR1 is GTSNPN and CDR2 is SVGIG (reference sequence). Trimming took 4 bases from V and 9 from J; bases not matched to a gene: 18. In the original workflow: Amplification of reference gene primers provided the estimated nucleated cell counts. The repertoire was sequenced with immunoSEQ multiplex PCR; TCRdb's copy has only in-frame clones and lacks some. V and J calls and clone size come straight from that table; D and trimming were deduced from the DNA. Of 120,000 or so clones listed, around nine tenths are singletons. The sample consisted of peripheral blood. This clonotype originated in a man aged 45-65 years with active COVID-19. This chain uses TRBV30 with TRBJ2-1, with 7 bases lining up with TRBD2. CDR3: CAWNLRGGRRYSEQFF. The CDR3 DNA reads as TGTGCCTGGAACCTTCGTGGCGGGAGAAGGTACTCTGAGCAGTTCTTC.